Listed below are T cell receptor beta chains from one sample, sequenced in a study of a mutant IDH1 vaccine in newly diagnosed glioma. Method: immunoSEQ multiplex PCR; TCRdb's copy keeps in-frame clones and lacks some. The sample consists of 25,000 to 40,000 clones, roughly 78% of them appearing once. No antigen is known for these receptors. The specimen was PBMCs, collected from a glioma patient whose treatment included an IDH1 peptide vaccine. Every receptor here comes from a middle-aged woman with glioma. Each CDR3 is given with its conserved first and last residue.

v_call	cdr3_length	cdr3_aa
TRBV30	14	CAWRQGGAFGGYTF
TRBV7-2	16	CASSLGSGRVGQPQHF
TRBV2	16	CASSEGGLRGNYGYTF
TRBV5-1	16	CASSSRLAGNQETQYF
TRBV29-1	10	CSGENTEAFF
TRBV6-1	12	CASSDGYRSQHF
TRBV18	12	CASSPEAWEQYF
TRBV7-2	12	CASSLGTVPQHF
TRBV11-1	13	CASSRDRGTPQHF
TRBV2	14	CASSDGGAIYEQYF
TRBV5-1	18	CASSLVVGPSSGANVLTF
TRBV19	13	CASSTIPGSEAFF
TRBV28	13	CASKPGAGGTIYF
TRBV13	15	CASSQGGQTTGELFF
TRBV9	15	CASSGTTGENYGYTF
TRBV4-3	13	CASSQDNTGELFF
TRBV6-5	13	CASSPGGGLVAFF
TRBV11-2	14	CASREDGKNTEAFF
TRBV18	15	CASSPRGPFNYGYTF
TRBV9	15	CASSEFDLGSHEQYF
TRBV2	14	CASSEGQGGETQYF
TRBV5-6	16	CASSLDRTGALYGYTF
TRBV6-6	14	CASSYSGEGNTIYF
TRBV27	15	CASRPQGAGANVLTF
TRBV6-1	15	CASSITGGGDQPQHF
TRBV6-5	15	CASSYEGQGSYEQYF
TRBV21-1	14	CASSNTGDIYEQYF
TRBV10-1	14	CASTSGAFTGELFF
TRBV7-9	18	CASSFFGGQGMSNQPQHF
TRBV4-1	15	CASSQVTTGANVLTF
TRBV7-6	16	CASSPRPREGNEKLFF
TRBV9	15	CASSVGQGSYTEAFF
TRBV18	15	CASSPLAGYTDTQYF
TRBV6-1	15	CASSLTSGGPYEQYF
TRBV11-2	15	CASSPDGGAWETQYF
TRBV7-9	15	CASSPTSAGDNEQFF
TRBV10-1	16	CASSKSGSGVSVEQFF
TRBV5-8	13	CASSLAQKETQYF
TRBV4-1	13	CASSPGRLAGQFF
TRBV29-1	13	CSALTVMNTEAFF
TRBV6-5	16	CASSLGQGGSGNTIYF
TRBV2	12	CASMSSGTEAFF
TRBV10-2	14	CASSLRTGSYEQYF
TRBV9	13	CASSVGSRNTIYF
TRBV13	15	CASSLTGRPKNIQYF
TRBV5-1	15	CASSLRKSDTGELFF
TRBV6-1	15	CASTDGGYGGQPQHF
TRBV5-1	17	CASSPGTGIGSDETQYF
TRBV14	16	CASSQTGELRNYEQFF
TRBV2	17	CASTRLAGGSSTDTQYF